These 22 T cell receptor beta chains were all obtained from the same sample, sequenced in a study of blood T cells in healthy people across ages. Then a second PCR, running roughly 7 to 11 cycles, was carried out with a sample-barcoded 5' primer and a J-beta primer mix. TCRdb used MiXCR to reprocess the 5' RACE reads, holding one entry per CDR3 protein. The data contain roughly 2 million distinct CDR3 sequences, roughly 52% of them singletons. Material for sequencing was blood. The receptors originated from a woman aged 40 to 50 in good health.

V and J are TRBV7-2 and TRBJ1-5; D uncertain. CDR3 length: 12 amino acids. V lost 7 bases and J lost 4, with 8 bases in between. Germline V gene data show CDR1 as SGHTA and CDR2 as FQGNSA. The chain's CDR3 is CASNSPNQPQHF. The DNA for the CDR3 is TGTGCCAGCAACTCCCCAAATCAGCCCCAGCATTTT.

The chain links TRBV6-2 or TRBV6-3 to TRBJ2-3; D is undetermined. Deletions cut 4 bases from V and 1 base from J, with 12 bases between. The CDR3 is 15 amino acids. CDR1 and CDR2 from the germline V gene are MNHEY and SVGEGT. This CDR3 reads CASSSGPLGTDTQYF. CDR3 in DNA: TGTGCCAGCAGTTCTGGGCCGCTCGGCACAGATACGCAGTATTTT.

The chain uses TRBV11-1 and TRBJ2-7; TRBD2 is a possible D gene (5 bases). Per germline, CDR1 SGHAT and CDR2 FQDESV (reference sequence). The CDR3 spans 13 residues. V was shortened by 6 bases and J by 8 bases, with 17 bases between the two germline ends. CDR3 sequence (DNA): TGTGCCAGCAGGCCTCCGGGGTGGACGCAGCAGTACTTC. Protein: CASRPPGWTQQYF.

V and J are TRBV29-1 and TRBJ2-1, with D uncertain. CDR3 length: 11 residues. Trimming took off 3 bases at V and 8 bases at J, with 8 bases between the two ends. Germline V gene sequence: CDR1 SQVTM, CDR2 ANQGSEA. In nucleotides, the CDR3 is TGCAGCGTTGATGGTGGGTATGAGCAGTTCTTC. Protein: CSVDGGYEQFF.

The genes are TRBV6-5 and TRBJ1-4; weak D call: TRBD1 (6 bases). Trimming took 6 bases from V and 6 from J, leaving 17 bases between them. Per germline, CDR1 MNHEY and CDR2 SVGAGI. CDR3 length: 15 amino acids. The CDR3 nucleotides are TGTGCCAGCAGCTCGCGGGGGGCGCGTGATGAAAAACTGTTTTTT. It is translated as CASSSRGARDEKLFF.

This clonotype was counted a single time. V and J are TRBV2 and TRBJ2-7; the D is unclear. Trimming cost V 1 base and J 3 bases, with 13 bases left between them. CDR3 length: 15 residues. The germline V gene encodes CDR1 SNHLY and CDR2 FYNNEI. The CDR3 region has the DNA TGTGCCAGCAGTGAAGGGGTAACGGCGCACTACGAGCAGTACTTC. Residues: CASSEGVTAHYEQYF. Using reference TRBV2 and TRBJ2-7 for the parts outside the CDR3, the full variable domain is EPEVTQTPSHQVTQMGQEVILRCVPISNHLYFYWYRQILGQKVEFLVSFYNNEISEKSEIFDDQFSVERPDGSNFTLKIRSTKLEDSAMYFCASSEGVTAHYEQYFGPGTRLTVT.

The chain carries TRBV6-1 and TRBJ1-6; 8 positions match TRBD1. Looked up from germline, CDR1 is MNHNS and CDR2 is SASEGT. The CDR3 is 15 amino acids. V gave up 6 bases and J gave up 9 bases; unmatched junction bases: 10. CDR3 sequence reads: CASRSPGQVTSPLHF. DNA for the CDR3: TGTGCCAGCAGATCTCCGGGACAGGTCACTTCACCCCTCCACTTT.

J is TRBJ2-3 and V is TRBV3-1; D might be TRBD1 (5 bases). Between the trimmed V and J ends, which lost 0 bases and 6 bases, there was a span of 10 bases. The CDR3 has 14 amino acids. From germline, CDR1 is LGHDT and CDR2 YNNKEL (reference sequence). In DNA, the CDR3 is TGTGCCAGCAGCCAAGACAGGGCTTCCGATACGCAGTATTTT. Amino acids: CASSQDRASDTQYF.

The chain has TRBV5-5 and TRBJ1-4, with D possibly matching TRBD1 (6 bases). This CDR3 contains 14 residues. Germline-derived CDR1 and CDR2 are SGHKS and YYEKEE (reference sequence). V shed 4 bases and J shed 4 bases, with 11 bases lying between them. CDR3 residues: CASSVDRNNEKLFF. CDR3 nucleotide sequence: TGTGCCAGCAGCGTGGACAGAAATAATGAAAAACTGTTTTTT.

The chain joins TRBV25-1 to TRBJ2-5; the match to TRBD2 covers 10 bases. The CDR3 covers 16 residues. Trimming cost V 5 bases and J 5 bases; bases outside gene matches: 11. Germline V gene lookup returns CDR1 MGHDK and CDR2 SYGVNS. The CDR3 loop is CASSRVAGGPWETQYF. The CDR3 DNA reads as TGTGCCAGCAGTCGCGTAGCGGGGGGCCCGTGGGAGACCCAGTACTTC.

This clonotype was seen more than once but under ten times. The CDR3 coding sequence is TGCAGTGCGACTGGACCAACCTCCCACTATGGCTACACCTTC. It encodes CSATGPTSHYGYTF. The chain combines TRBV20-1 with TRBJ1-2; unclear D gene. CDR1 and CDR2 (germline): DFQATT, SNEGSKA (reference sequence). V was trimmed by 6 bases and J by 3 bases, leaving 17 bases between them. This CDR3 has 14 amino acids.

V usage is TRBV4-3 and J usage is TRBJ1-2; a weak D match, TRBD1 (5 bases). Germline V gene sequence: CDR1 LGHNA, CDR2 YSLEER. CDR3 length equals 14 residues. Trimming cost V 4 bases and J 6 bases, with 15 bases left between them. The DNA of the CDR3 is TGCGCCAGCAGCCGGGCCCGATCGGGGGATGGCTACACCTTC. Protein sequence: CASSRARSGDGYTF.

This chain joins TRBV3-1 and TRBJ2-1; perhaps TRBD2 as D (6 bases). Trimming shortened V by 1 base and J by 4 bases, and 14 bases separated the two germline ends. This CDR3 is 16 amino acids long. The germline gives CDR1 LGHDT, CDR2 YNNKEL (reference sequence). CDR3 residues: CASSQGGVPGYNEQFF. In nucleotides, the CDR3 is TGTGCCAGCAGCCAAGGGGGGGTGCCAGGTTACAATGAGCAGTTCTTC.

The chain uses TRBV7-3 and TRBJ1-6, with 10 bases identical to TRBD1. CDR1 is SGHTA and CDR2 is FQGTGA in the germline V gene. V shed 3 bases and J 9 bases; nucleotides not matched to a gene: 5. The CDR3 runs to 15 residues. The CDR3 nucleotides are TGTGCCAGCAGCTTCATGGGACAGGGGACTTCACCCCTCCACTTT. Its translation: CASSFMGQGTSPLHF.

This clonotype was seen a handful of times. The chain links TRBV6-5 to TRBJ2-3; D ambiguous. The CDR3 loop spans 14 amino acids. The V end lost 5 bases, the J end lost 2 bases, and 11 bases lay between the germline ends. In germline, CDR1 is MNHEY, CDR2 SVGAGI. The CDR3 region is CASSPDLNTDTQYF. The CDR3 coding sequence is TGTGCCAGCAGTCCCGACCTCAACACAGATACGCAGTATTTT.

CDR3 nucleotides: TGCAGTGCTACCTTCGGGACTACCAGGGAGACCCAGTACTTC. This codes for CSATFGTTRETQYF. J is TRBJ2-5 and V is TRBV20-1; TRBD2 matches 7 bases. The CDR3 runs 14 residues. Germline CDR1 is DFQATT and CDR2 is SNEGSKA (reference sequence). With 4 bases clipped from V and 5 bases from J, the junction kept 10 bases outside the gene matches.

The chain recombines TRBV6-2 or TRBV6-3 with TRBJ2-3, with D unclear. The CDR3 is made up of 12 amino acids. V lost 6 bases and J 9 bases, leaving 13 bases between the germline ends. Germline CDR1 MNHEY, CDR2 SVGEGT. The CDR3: CASSFESETQYF. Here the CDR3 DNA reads TGTGCCAGCAGCTTTGAGTCTGAGACGCAGTATTTT.

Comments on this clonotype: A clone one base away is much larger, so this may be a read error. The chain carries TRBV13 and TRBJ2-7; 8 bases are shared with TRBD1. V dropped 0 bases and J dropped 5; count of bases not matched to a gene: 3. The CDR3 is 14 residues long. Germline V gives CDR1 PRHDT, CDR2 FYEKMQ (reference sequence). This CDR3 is CASSLGTGVHEQYF. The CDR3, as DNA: TGTGCCAGCAGCTTAGGGACAGGGGTCCACGAGCAGTACTTC.

The CDR3 reads CASSFPPAYQETQYF. As DNA, the CDR3 is TGTGCCAGCAGCTTTCCTCCGGCCTACCAAGAGACCCAGTACTTC. V is TRBV7-9 and J is TRBJ2-5; D gene unclear. V lost 3 bases, J lost 0 bases, and 11 bases lay in between. Per germline, CDR1 SEHNR and CDR2 FQNEAQ (reference sequence). The CDR3 spans 15 residues.

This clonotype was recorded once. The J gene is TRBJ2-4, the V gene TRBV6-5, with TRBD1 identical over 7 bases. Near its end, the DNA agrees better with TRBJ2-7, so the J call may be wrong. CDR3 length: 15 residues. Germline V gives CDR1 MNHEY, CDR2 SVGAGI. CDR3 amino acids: CASSYKAGGAYEQYF. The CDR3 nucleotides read TGTGCCAGCAGTTACAAGGCAGGGGGAGCCTACGAGCAGTACTTC.

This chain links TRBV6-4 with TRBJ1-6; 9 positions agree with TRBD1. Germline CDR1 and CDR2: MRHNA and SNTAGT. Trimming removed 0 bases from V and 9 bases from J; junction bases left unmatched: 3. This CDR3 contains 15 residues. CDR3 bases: TGTGCCAGCAGTGACTCCGGGACAGGGCTTTCACCCCTCCACTTT. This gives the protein CASSDSGTGLSPLHF.

This CDR3 is CASSLGGGGVGKNIQYF. CDR3 DNA sequence: TGTGCCAGCAGTTTAGGAGGGGGGGGAGTTGGGAAAAACATTCAGTACTTC. V usage is TRBV27 and J usage is TRBJ2-4; maybe TRBD2 (7 bases). This CDR3 is 17 amino acids long. The V gene's germline CDR1 is MNHEY and CDR2 SMNVEV (reference sequence). Trimming took off 2 bases at V and 4 bases at J, with 18 bases between the two ends.